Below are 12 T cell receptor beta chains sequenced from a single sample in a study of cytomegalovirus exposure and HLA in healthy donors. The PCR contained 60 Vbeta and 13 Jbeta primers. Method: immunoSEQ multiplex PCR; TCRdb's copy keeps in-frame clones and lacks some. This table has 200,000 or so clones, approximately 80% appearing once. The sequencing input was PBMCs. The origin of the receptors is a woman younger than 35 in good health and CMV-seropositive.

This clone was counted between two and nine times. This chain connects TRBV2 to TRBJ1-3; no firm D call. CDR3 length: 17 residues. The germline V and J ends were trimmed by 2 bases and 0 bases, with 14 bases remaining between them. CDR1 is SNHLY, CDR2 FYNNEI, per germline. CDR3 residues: CASSEISIIDSGNTIYF. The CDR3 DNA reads TGTGCCAGCAGTGAAATAAGTATCATAGACTCTGGAAACACCATATATTTT. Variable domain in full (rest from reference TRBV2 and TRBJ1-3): EPEVTQTPSHQVTQMGQEVILRCVPISNHLYFYWYRQILGQKVEFLVSFYNNEISEKSEIFDDQFSVERPDGSNFTLKIRSTKLEDSAMYFCASSEISIIDSGNTIYFGEGSWLTVV.

DNA of the CDR3: TGTGCCAGTAGTAGGAGTTTAGGGGTCAGGGACACTGAAGCTTTCTTT. It encodes CASSRSLGVRDTEAFF. The chain is built from TRBV19 and TRBJ1-1; maybe TRBD1 (5 bases). CDR1 LNHDA and CDR2 SQIVND come from the germline V gene (reference sequence). This CDR3 is built from 16 residues. V gave up 4 bases and J gave up 3 bases, with 18 bases separating them.

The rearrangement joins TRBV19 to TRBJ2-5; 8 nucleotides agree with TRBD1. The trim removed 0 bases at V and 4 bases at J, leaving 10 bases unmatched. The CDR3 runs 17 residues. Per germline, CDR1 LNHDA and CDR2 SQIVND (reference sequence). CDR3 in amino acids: CASSIEFGDGQGETQYF. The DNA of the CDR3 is TGTGCCAGTAGTATAGAGTTCGGGGACGGACAGGGAGAGACCCAGTACTTC.

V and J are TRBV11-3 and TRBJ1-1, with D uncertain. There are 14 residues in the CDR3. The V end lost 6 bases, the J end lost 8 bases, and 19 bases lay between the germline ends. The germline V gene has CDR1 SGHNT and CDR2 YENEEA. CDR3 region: CASSSGDQKPEAFF. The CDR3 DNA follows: TGTGCCAGCAGTTCCGGGGATCAAAAGCCAGAAGCTTTCTTT.

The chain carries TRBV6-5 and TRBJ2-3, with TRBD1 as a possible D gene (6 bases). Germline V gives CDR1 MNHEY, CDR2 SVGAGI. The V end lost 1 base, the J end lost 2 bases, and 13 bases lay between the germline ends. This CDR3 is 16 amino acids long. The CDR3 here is CASSYYGQKLTDTQYF. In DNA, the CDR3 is TGTGCCAGCAGTTACTACGGACAGAAACTCACAGATACGCAGTATTTT.

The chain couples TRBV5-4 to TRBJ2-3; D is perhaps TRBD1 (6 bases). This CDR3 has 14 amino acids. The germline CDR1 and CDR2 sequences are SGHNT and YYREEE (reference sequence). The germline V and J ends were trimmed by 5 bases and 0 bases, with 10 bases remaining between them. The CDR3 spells CASRPGQSTDTQYF. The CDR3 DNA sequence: TGTGCCAGCAGACCTGGACAGAGCACAGATACGCAGTATTTT. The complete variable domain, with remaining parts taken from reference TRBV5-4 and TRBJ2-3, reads ETGVTQSPTHLIKTRGQQVTLRCSSQSGHNTVSWYQQALGQGPQFIFQYYREEENGRGNFPPRFSGLQFPNYSSELNVNALELDDSALYLCASRPGQSTDTQYFGPGTRLTVL.

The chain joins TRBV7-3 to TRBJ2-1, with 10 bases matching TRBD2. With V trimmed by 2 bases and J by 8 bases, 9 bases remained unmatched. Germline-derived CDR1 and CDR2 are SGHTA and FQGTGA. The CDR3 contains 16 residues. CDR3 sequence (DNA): TGTGCCAGCAGCTTAGATCGAGCGGGGGGGCAGGATGAGCAGTTCTTC. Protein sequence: CASSLDRAGGQDEQFF.

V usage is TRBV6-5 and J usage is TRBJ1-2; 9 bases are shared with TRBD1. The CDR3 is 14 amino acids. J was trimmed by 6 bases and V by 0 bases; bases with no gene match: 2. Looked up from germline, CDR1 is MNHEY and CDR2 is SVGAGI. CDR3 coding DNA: TGTGCCAGCAGTTACTCAGGGACAGGGAATGGCTACACCTTC. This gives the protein CASSYSGTGNGYTF.

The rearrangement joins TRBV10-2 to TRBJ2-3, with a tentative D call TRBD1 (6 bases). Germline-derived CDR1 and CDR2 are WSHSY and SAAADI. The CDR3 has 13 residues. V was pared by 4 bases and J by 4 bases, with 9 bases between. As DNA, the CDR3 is TGCGCCAGCAGTGGTGAGGGGGCAGATACGCAGTATTTT. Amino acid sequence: CASSGEGADTQYF.

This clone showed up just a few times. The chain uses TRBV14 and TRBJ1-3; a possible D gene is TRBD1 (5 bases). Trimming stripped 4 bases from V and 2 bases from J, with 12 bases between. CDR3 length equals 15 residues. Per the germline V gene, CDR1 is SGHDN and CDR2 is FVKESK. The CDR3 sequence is CASSRMFRAGNTIYF. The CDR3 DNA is TGTGCCAGCAGCCGCATGTTCAGGGCTGGAAACACCATATATTTT.

This CDR3 reads CASRPSGGTYNEQFF. The CDR3, as DNA: TGTGCCAGCAGACCTAGCGGGGGAACCTACAATGAGCAGTTCTTC. The chain has TRBV7-9 and TRBJ2-1, with TRBD2 matching over 10 bases. Germline CDR1 is SEHNR and CDR2 is FQNEAQ (reference sequence). The CDR3 contains 15 residues. The V segment lost 6 bases and the J segment 2 bases; nucleotides outside the gene matches: 4.

The DNA of the CDR3 is TGTGCCAGCAGGACAGGGGGCTCTGGAAACACCATATATTTT. This sequence encodes CASRTGGSGNTIYF. The chain is built from TRBV28 and TRBJ1-3; 9 bases match TRBD1. The CDR3 totals 14 residues. CDR1 MDHEN and CDR2 SYDVKM come from the germline V gene. Trimming removed 6 bases from V and 0 bases from J; junction bases left unmatched: 0.